A selection of T cell receptor beta chains follows, all from one sample in a study of T cells in Graves' hyperthyroidism and ophthalmopathy. MiXCR, applied by TCRdb to the multiplex PCR reads, yields one record per CDR3 protein. Altogether about 320,000 distinct CDR3 sequences are present, about 15% being singletons, with the ten largest covering 33%. Sequenced material: blood. These receptors all stem from a man aged 25 to 45 with Graves' hyperthyroidism. CDR3s include the opening cysteine and the closing phenylalanine or tryptophan. Fields, in order: D gene, clone size, V gene, J gene, CDR3 DNA, CDR3 protein. The D gene is left open where the match is weak. Clone size is shown for a subset of rows, as once, few, many or a class of expanded clone.

NA,many,TRBV7-9,TRBJ2-7,TGTGCCAGCAGCTTTGGGCTATCCTACGAGCAGTACTTC,CASSFGLSYEQYF
NA,NA,TRBV25-1,TRBJ1-5,TGTGCCAGCAGTTCGTGGATTAGCAATCAGCCCCAGCATTTT,CASSSWISNQPQHF
NA,NA,TRBV9,TRBJ2-3,TGTGCCAGCAGCTCCCGGATCACAGATACGCAGTATTTT,CASSSRITDTQYF
TRBD2,many,TRBV20-1,TRBJ2-3,TGCAGTGCGCAGGCGGGCCTAGCGGGGCGCACAGATACGCAGTATTTT,CSAQAGLAGRTDTQYF
TRBD1,NA,TRBV20-1,TRBJ2-5,TGCAGTGCCCCCAGGGGGATAGTCGAGACCCAGTACTTC,CSAPRGIVETQYF
NA,many,TRBV20-1,TRBJ1-1,TGCAGTGCTAGTAGCCAGGTAGGGATCGCTGAAGCTTTCTTT,CSASSQVGIAEAFF
NA,few,TRBV13,TRBJ2-7,TGTGCCAGCAGCTTAGTGGGAGGGGGGCTTGGCGAGCAGTACTTC,CASSLVGGGLGEQYF
NA,many,TRBV20-1,TRBJ1-5,TGCAGTGCTAGAGTGGGTGGAACCGCTAGCAATCAGCCCCAGCATTTT,CSARVGGTASNQPQHF
NA,NA,TRBV30,TRBJ1-1,TGTGCCTGGAGTTGGGAACATGACACTGGAGCTTTCTTT,CAWSWEHDTGAFF
TRBD1,few,TRBV7-6,TRBJ1-3,TGTGCCAGCAGTTCCGAGGGGGCTTCTGGAAACACCATATATTTT,CASSSEGASGNTIYF
NA,few,TRBV20-1,TRBJ1-6,TGCAGTGCTAGAGATCTTAGGGCGGGCTATAATTCACCCCTCCACTTT,CSARDLRAGYNSPLHF